These 30 T cell receptor beta chains share one sample of origin, sequenced in a study of cytomegalovirus exposure and HLA in healthy donors. PCR employed 60 Vbeta and 13 Jbeta primers. Here immunoSEQ multiplex PCR was the method, and the copy in TCRdb shows in-frame clones only, minus some. The top ten clones hold around a tenth of a sample with 85,000 to 100,000 clones, around nine tenths of them seen once. Sequencing input: PBMCs. The receptor source for this set is a man aged 25 to 40 in good health and CMV-seropositive.

The V call is TRBV2, the J call TRBJ2-5, with D possibly TRBD2 on 7 matching bases. CDR3 length: 18 residues. Trimming removed 6 bases at V and 1 base at J, with 24 bases between. Per the germline V gene, CDR1 is SNHLY and CDR2 is FYNNEI. The CDR3 reads CASRKGGPLAGPQETQYF. Written as DNA, the CDR3 is TGTGCCAGCAGGAAGGGGGGGCCTTTAGCGGGCCCCCAAGAGACCCAGTACTTC.

The genes are TRBV7-2 and TRBJ2-3; tentatively, D is TRBD2 (5 bases). The CDR3 has 17 amino acids. Germline V gives CDR1 SGHTA, CDR2 FQGNSA. Trimming removed 5 bases at V and 5 bases at J, with 23 bases between. CDR3 region: CASSRSLSTTGIDTQYF. Written as DNA, the CDR3 is TGTGCCAGCAGCCGGTCGCTTAGCACTACCGGGATAGATACGCAGTATTTT. The full variable domain, completed using reference TRBV7-2 and TRBJ2-3, is GAGVSQSPSNKVTEKGKDVELRCDPISGHTALYWYRQSLGQGLEFLIYFQGNSAPDKSGLPSDRFSAERTGGSVSTLTIQRTQQEDSAVYLCASSRSLSTTGIDTQYFGPGTRLTVL.

In its sample, this clone was seen a few times. The CDR3 DNA reads as TGTGCCACCAGCAGAGCCCGAACAGGGATCTACGAGCAGTACTTC. Encoded protein: CATSRARTGIYEQYF. The chain carries TRBV15 and TRBJ2-7, with a weak D call TRBD1 (6 bases). The CDR3 runs to 15 residues. V shed 1 base and J shed 3 bases, with 13 bases lying between them. Germline V CDR1 and CDR2: LNHNV, YYDKDF (reference sequence).

The chain recombines TRBV12-2 with TRBJ1-4; the D call of TRBD1 is as the table states it, not checked on the DNA. TRBV12-2 is given as a pseudogene. The CDR3 has 15 amino acids. As DNA, the CDR3 is TGTGCAAGTTCAACAGGGGGTAGAACTAATGAAAAACTGTTTTTT. This encodes CASSTGGRTNEKLFF.

The rearrangement links TRBV5-1 to TRBJ2-3; 14 nucleotides agree with TRBD2. The germline gives CDR1 SGHRS, CDR2 YFSETQ. J gave up 2 bases and V 4 bases, and 6 bases lay outside the gene matches. The CDR3 is 17 residues long. The CDR3 nucleotides read TGCGCCAGCAGCCGCGGGACTAGCGGGAGCCCCACAGATACGCAGTATTTT. Encoded protein: CASSRGTSGSPTDTQYF. Supplemented by reference TRBV5-1 and TRBJ2-3, the full variable domain reads KAGVTQTPRYLIKTRGQQVTLSCSPISGHRSVSWYQQTPGQGLQFLFEYFSETQRNKGNFPGRFSGRQFSNSRSEMNVSTLELGDSALYLCASSRGTSGSPTDTQYFGPGTRLTVL.

The V and J genes are TRBV18 and TRBJ2-5; 13 nucleotides line up with TRBD2. Germline values: CDR1 KGHSH, CDR2 LQKENI. The CDR3 covers 16 residues. The ends lost 1 base at V and 1 base at J; junction bases unmatched: 0. The CDR3 here is CASSPRTSGSQETQYF. CDR3 sequence (DNA): TGTGCCAGCTCACCACGGACTAGCGGGAGCCAAGAGACCCAGTACTTC.

The chain links TRBV2 to TRBJ1-2; D not certain. Looked up from germline, CDR1 is SNHLY and CDR2 is FYNNEI. The CDR3 contains 13 residues. Trimming shortened V by 6 bases and J by 1 base, and 9 bases separated the two germline ends. CDR3 coding DNA: TGTGCCAGCAGCCTAAGTTTTAACTATGGCTACACCTTC. This translates into CASSLSFNYGYTF.

The V call is TRBV27, the J call TRBJ2-1; D is unclear. With 4 bases removed from V and 8 bases from J, the gap between germline ends came to 18 bases. Looked up from germline, CDR1 is MNHEY and CDR2 is SMNVEV (reference sequence). The CDR3 has 15 amino acids. CDR3 sequence reads: CASSSSYVLFDEQFF. CDR3 nucleotides: TGTGCCAGCAGTTCAAGTTATGTACTGTTTGATGAGCAGTTCTTC.

V and J are TRBV18 and TRBJ1-1, with D hard to call. Germline CDR1 reads KGHSH; CDR2 reads LQKENI. CDR3 length equals 13 residues. V shed 0 bases and J shed 10 bases, with 12 bases lying between them. The CDR3 here is CASSPPSGMRAFF. DNA for the CDR3: TGTGCCAGCTCACCACCTTCCGGGATGAGAGCTTTCTTT.

This chain connects TRBV25-1 to TRBJ2-7, with D uncertain. The CDR3 is 13 residues long. Trimming pared 3 bases from V and 3 bases from J, leaving 9 bases between. CDR1 is MGHDK and CDR2 is SYGVNS in the germline V gene. CDR3 protein: CASSDVEVYEQYF. In DNA, the CDR3 is TGTGCCAGCAGTGATGTCGAGGTCTACGAGCAGTACTTC.

The V gene is TRBV10-3, the J gene TRBJ1-5; 10 bases map to TRBD1. V lost 3 bases, J lost 5 bases, and 7 bases stayed unmatched. There are 16 residues in the CDR3. Germline V gene sequence: CDR1 ENHRY, CDR2 SYGVKD. The CDR3 spells CAISEHTGTGDQPQHF. CDR3 nucleotides: TGTGCCATCAGTGAACACACCGGGACAGGGGATCAGCCCCAGCATTTT.

The rearrangement links TRBV19 to TRBJ1-1, with a possible D match to TRBD1 (6 bases). The germline gives CDR1 LNHDA, CDR2 SQIVND (reference sequence). This CDR3 contains 13 residues. The V end was cut by 7 bases, the J end by 1 base, with 10 bases between. Here the CDR3 reads CASIKDRNTEAFF. In DNA, the CDR3 is TGTGCCAGTATTAAGGACAGGAACACTGAAGCTTTCTTT.

The V call is TRBV11-2, the J call TRBJ2-3; 13 positions match TRBD2. CDR1 is SGHAT, CDR2 FQNNGV, per germline. This CDR3 contains 15 residues. J was trimmed by 5 bases and V by 4 bases; bases with no gene match: 3. The DNA of the CDR3 is TGTGCCAGCAGCTCAGGGACTAGCGGGGTAGATACGCAGTATTTT. This encodes CASSSGTSGVDTQYF.

The chain carries TRBV5-1 and TRBJ2-1, with TRBD2 matching 10 bases. The length of the CDR3 is 16 residues. Germline loops: CDR1 SGHRS, CDR2 YFSETQ. V lost 6 bases to trimming and J lost 0 bases; unmatched junction nucleotides: 6. CDR3 residues: CASNGLADLSYNEQFF. In DNA, the CDR3 is TGCGCCAGCAACGGACTAGCGGACCTCTCCTACAATGAGCAGTTCTTC.

The CDR3 DNA reads TGTGCCAGCAGTCCCGCCGGGACTACATACAATGAGCAGTTCTTC. Translating it yields CASSPAGTTYNEQFF. The chain links TRBV2 to TRBJ2-1; TRBD2 agrees at 7 bases. J lost 4 bases, V lost 5 bases, and 8 bases had no gene match. The germline CDR1 and CDR2 sequences are SNHLY and FYNNEI. The CDR3 is made up of 15 amino acids.

The chain's CDR3 is CSVGGYNQPQHF. The DNA for the CDR3 is TGCAGCGTAGGGGGCTACAATCAGCCCCAGCATTTT. The chain links TRBV29-1 to TRBJ1-5; the match to TRBD1 covers 7 bases. The CDR3 length is 12 residues. Germline assignment: CDR1 SQVTM and CDR2 ANQGSEA. V trimming: 6 bases; J trimming: 3 bases; junction bases outside the gene matches: 2.

This clone was counted between two and nine times. The chain employs TRBV13 and TRBJ2-1; the D is unclear. Trimming took 2 bases from V and 10 from J, leaving 18 bases between them. From germline, CDR1 is PRHDT and CDR2 FYEKMQ (reference sequence). The CDR3 has 15 residues. The CDR3 reads CASSLRLGLPAEQFF. The CDR3 DNA is TGTGCCAGCAGCTTAAGGCTAGGCCTACCGGCGGAGCAGTTCTTC.

This clone has more than one count but fewer than ten. The chain employs TRBV5-6 and TRBJ1-3, with 10 bases aligning to TRBD1. The germline V gene encodes CDR1 SGHDT and CDR2 YYEEEE. This CDR3 contains 15 residues. The trim removed 3 bases at V and 7 bases at J, leaving 7 bases unmatched. This CDR3 reads CASSSPGQGLNTIYF. CDR3 nucleotides: TGTGCCAGCAGCTCCCCGGGACAGGGGTTGAACACCATATATTTT. The full variable domain, its missing parts supplied by reference TRBV5-6 and TRBJ1-3, is DAGVTQSPTHLIKTRGQQVTLRCSPKSGHDTVSWYQQALGQGPQFIFQYYEEEERQRGNFPDRFSGHQFPNYSSELNVNALLLGDSALYLCASSSPGQGLNTIYFGEGSWLTVV.

The chain employs TRBV29-1 and TRBJ2-1; perhaps TRBD2 as D (6 bases). The V gene lost 3 bases and the J gene lost 4 bases, with 13 bases spanning the gap. The CDR3 length is 14 residues. The germline CDR1 and CDR2 sequences are SQVTM and ANQGSEA. The CDR3 region has the DNA TGCAGCGTTGATAGCGCGGGAAAATACAATGAGCAGTTCTTC. The encoded protein is CSVDSAGKYNEQFF.

This clone was seen more than once but under ten times. The V call is TRBV9, the J call TRBJ2-1; the D gene is possibly TRBD2 (6 bases). Germline V gene sequence: CDR1 SGDLS, CDR2 YYNGEE. Trimming removed 4 bases at V and 2 bases at J, with 13 bases between. The CDR3 extends over 15 amino acids. The CDR3 nucleotides are TGTGCCAGCAGCCCCGGGGGTAGCCCCTACAATGAGCAGTTCTTC. Translating it yields CASSPGGSPYNEQFF.

This clone has a single count. The chain has TRBV15 and TRBJ2-4; 8 bases are shared with TRBD1. CDR1 is LNHNV, CDR2 YYDKDF, per germline (reference sequence). V shed 1 base, J shed 0 bases, and the junction held 8 bases outside the gene matches. CDR3 length equals 18 residues. This chain's CDR3 is CATSRVRQGYLAKNIQYF. The CDR3 DNA reads as TGTGCCACCAGCAGAGTAAGACAGGGGTATCTAGCCAAAAACATTCAGTACTTC.

The V call is TRBV7-9, the J call TRBJ2-1; 12 bases fit TRBD2. The length of the CDR3 is 16 residues. V shed 2 bases, J shed 6 bases, and the junction held 5 bases outside the gene matches. Germline V gene lookup returns CDR1 SEHNR and CDR2 FQNEAQ (reference sequence). The CDR3 region has the DNA TGTGCCAGCAGCTTATGGCTAGCGGGAGGGGTCAATGAGCAGTTCTTC. Amino acids: CASSLWLAGGVNEQFF.

The chain is built from TRBV28 and TRBJ1-5; the D gene is possibly TRBD1 (6 bases). CDR1 is MDHEN and CDR2 is SYDVKM in the germline V gene. The CDR3 runs to 15 residues. The ends were cut back, 5 bases at V and 1 base at J, with 12 bases in the middle. The CDR3 reads CASSPTTGSNQPQHF. CDR3 nucleotides: TGTGCCAGCAGTCCCACTACAGGGAGCAATCAGCCCCAGCATTTT.

The V and J genes are TRBV9 and TRBJ1-1, with 9 bases fitting TRBD1. The CDR3 extends over 15 amino acids. The V and J ends lost 4 bases and 4 bases, in that order; junction bases with no gene match: 8. Germline loops: CDR1 SGDLS, CDR2 YYNGEE. The CDR3 DNA reads TGTGCCAGCAGCCTTACCGGACAGGGGACCACTGAAGCTTTCTTT. The encoded protein is CASSLTGQGTTEAFF.

This chain links TRBV27 with TRBJ2-1; 9 bases fit TRBD1. Trimming took 4 bases from V and 4 from J; bases not matched to a gene: 5. This CDR3 has 15 amino acids. Germline V gene sequence: CDR1 MNHEY, CDR2 SMNVEV (reference sequence). The CDR3 coding sequence is TGTGCCAGCAGTTCCGACAGGGGGTATTACAATGAGCAGTTCTTC. Translation: CASSSDRGYYNEQFF.

The chain couples TRBV28 to TRBJ2-7, with 7 bases lining up with TRBD2. This CDR3 is 15 amino acids long. Germline CDR1 reads MDHEN; CDR2 reads SYDVKM. With V trimmed by 3 bases and J by 2 bases, 7 bases remained unmatched. The CDR3 DNA reads as TGTGCCAGCAGTTTCCTTGGACTAGAAACCTACGAGCAGTACTTC. This translates into CASSFLGLETYEQYF.

The chain is built from TRBV30 and TRBJ2-7; 9 nucleotides line up with TRBD1. Germline loops: CDR1 GTSNPN, CDR2 SVGIG (reference sequence). The CDR3 runs 14 residues. Losses at the gene ends were 2 bases for V and 3 bases for J; bases not matched to a gene: 5. CDR3 amino acids: CAWSPGTGNYEQYF. In DNA, the CDR3 is TGTGCCTGGAGTCCCGGGACAGGGAACTACGAGCAGTACTTC.

CDR3 sequence reads: CASSTRFGRRAYEQYF. For the CDR3, the DNA is TGTGCCAGCAGTACCCGTTTCGGGAGAAGGGCTTACGAGCAGTACTTC. The gene calls are TRBV28 and TRBJ2-7, with D possibly TRBD2 on 6 matching bases. The CDR3 is made up of 16 amino acids. V shed 5 bases and J shed 4 bases, with 21 bases lying between them. In germline, CDR1 is MDHEN, CDR2 SYDVKM. Looking up the rest from reference TRBV28 and TRBJ2-7 gives the full variable domain: DVKVTQSSRYLVKRTGEKVFLECVQDMDHENMFWYRQDPGLGLRLIYFSYDVKMKEKGDIPEGYSVSREKKERFSLILESASTNQTSMYLCASSTRFGRRAYEQYFGPGTRLTVT.

V gene TRBV9 combines with J gene TRBJ1-3; D perhaps matches TRBD1 (5 bases). Trimming cost V 2 bases and J 4 bases, with 22 bases left between them. Per germline, CDR1 SGDLS and CDR2 YYNGEE. The CDR3 loop spans 18 amino acids. The DNA of the CDR3 is TGTGCCAGCAGCGTGGGTGCGGACATGGGGTTCGCCGGAAACACCATATATTTT. Amino acid sequence: CASSVGADMGFAGNTIYF.

The chain carries TRBV27 and TRBJ1-1; D is unclear. Trimming stripped 3 bases from V and 0 bases from J, with 14 bases between. There are 16 residues in the CDR3. Germline V gene sequence: CDR1 MNHEY, CDR2 SMNVEV (reference sequence). CDR3 amino acids: CASSFLGYGVNTEAFF. The CDR3 bases are TGTGCCAGCAGTTTCCTAGGGTACGGGGTGAACACTGAAGCTTTCTTT.